This T cell receptor (beta chain) stems from a study of CXCR3-negative and CXCR3-positive naive CD8 T cells. General observations from the study: Comparison of naive cells showed more hydrophobic TRB CDR3s in CXCR3-positive than in CXCR3-negative naive cells.

The naive CD8+ gate required CD45RO-CCR7+CD27+CD95- phenotype. The CDR3 contains 15 residues. Per germline, CDR1 SGHVS and CDR2 FNYEAQ. With respect to this clonotype: What it binds is not known.

The TRB cDNA libraries were prepared by 5' RACE with UMI labels. TCRdb reworked the 5' RACE reads into one entry per CDR3 protein, no DNA. This listing includes about 94,000 distinct CDR3 sequences. The rearrangement uses TRBV7-6 and TRBJ2-2; TCRdb's D call, TRBD1, is unchecked because there is no DNA. Sequencing used naive CXCR3+ CD8+ T cells from blood. Subset specified: CD45RO-CCR7+CD27+CD95- naive CD8+ T cells expressing CXCR3 (TNR3+). This receptor was taken from a human donor in good health. Some clones in this sample may be carry-over from other donors' samples. CDR3 sequence: CASSPPGQGAGELFF.